Described below is a single T cell receptor (beta chain) sequence and its context. Trimming left V 7 bases short and J 1 base short, with 9 bases between. The CDR3 totals 13 residues. CDR1 and CDR2 (germline): LNHDA, SQIVND (reference sequence). This sample is part of a study of PD-1 blockade in mismatch repair-deficient tumors. Across the whole study: Patients had around 11 mismatch repair-deficient cancer types, all previously treated and progressing.

TCRdb's copy holds only in-frame clones and misses some; the assay was immunoSEQ multiplex PCR. The data show some 110,000 clones, with around three quarters seen just once and 4.7% held by the top ten. The source material was peripheral blood, sampled roughly 60 weeks after starting pembrolizumab. The rearrangement links TRBV19 to TRBJ2-3, with D possibly being TRBD2 (6 bases). This sequence was found in an adult with mismatch repair-deficient cancer. CDR3 region: CASKAGRTDTQYF. The CDR3 nucleotides are TGTGCCAGTAAGGCGGGGCGCACAGATACGCAGTATTTT.